This TCR beta chain is from a study of CD8 T cells in ankylosing spondylitis. This clonotype was seen many times. The antigen remains undetermined. General study results and limits: Ankylosing spondylitis blood seemed to carry a telltale TCR beta motif made of several highly homologous variants. Within matched ankylosing spondylitis synovial fluid, disease-linked clones were reportedly significantly enriched.

The authors made TCR beta libraries by quantitative 5'-RACE with molecular barcodes. In TCRdb, the 5' RACE reads were re-called with MiXCR into one record per CDR3 protein. The table lists 450,000 to 550,000 distinct CDR3 sequences, approximately 5.3% of them singletons. Germline CDR1 reads SGDLS; CDR2 reads YYNGEE. The length of the CDR3 is 13 residues. Losses at the gene ends were 4 bases for V and 5 bases for J; bases not matched to a gene: 5. The receptor was isolated from a male donor with ankylosing spondylitis. The rearrangement links TRBV9 to TRBJ1-1; TRBD1 agrees at 7 bases. The sample was blood, either unsorted or a sorted T cell fraction (not recorded which). CDR3 loop: CASSSGGATEAFF. CDR3 DNA: TGTGCCAGCAGCTCAGGGGGGGCAACTGAAGCTTTCTTT.